The 20 T cell receptor beta chains in this list originate from one sample, sequenced in a study of CD8 T cells in Susac syndrome. A quantity of about 0.5 to 1 ug RNA underwent reverse transcription using random hexamers. TCRdb analysed the immunoSEQ multiplex PCR reads with MiXCR anew, one entry per CDR3 protein. Of about 280,000 distinct CDR3 sequences in the sample, about 85% were seen once. The source material was CD8+ T cells from PBMCs. The source is a human donor with multiple sclerosis.

The chain joins TRBV30 to TRBJ2-1; maybe TRBD2 (6 bases). V lost 5 bases, J lost 1 base, and 12 bases lay in between. The germline V gene encodes CDR1 GTSNPN and CDR2 SVGIG (reference sequence). The CDR3 spans 14 residues. CDR3: CAWGGPGSYNEQFF. CDR3 in DNA: TGTGCCTGGGGAGGGCCGGGGTCCTACAATGAGCAGTTCTTC.

In this sample, this clonotype turned up once. This chain uses TRBV7-9 with TRBJ2-2; 7 bases fit TRBD1. The V gene end was trimmed by 3 bases and the J gene end by 5 bases; junction bases not matched to a gene: 6. Per germline, CDR1 SEHNR and CDR2 FQNEAQ (reference sequence). The length of the CDR3 is 15 residues. The CDR3 reads CASSFPGQTTGELFF. CDR3 sequence (DNA): TGTGCCAGCAGCTTCCCGGGACAGACTACCGGGGAGCTGTTTTTT.

The chain joins TRBV24-1 to TRBJ1-5; the D is unclear. This CDR3 is 15 amino acids long. Trimming pared 2 bases from V and 5 bases from J, leaving 12 bases between. Germline CDR1 reads KGHDR; CDR2 reads SFDVKD. The CDR3 region has the DNA TGTGCCACCAGTGATTCGGACCTGGTGCATCAGCCCCAGCATTTT. This codes for CATSDSDLVHQPQHF.

On this clonotype: Germline and junction disagree at one end, which may indicate a read error. This chain uses TRBV20-1 with TRBJ2-1, with D unclear. The germline CDR1 and CDR2 sequences are DFQATT and SNEGSKA (reference sequence). The CDR3 totals 14 residues. The CDR3 DNA sequence: TGCAGTGCTCCCAAGGATCTCTCCTACAATGAGCAGCTCTTC. Its translation: CSAPKDLSYNEQLF.

The chain carries TRBV24-1 and TRBJ1-3; D call uncertain. CDR1 KGHDR and CDR2 SFDVKD come from the germline V gene. With 7 bases removed from V and 7 bases from J, the gap between germline ends came to 10 bases. The CDR3 contains 12 residues. This CDR3 reads CATRDERNTIYF. The CDR3 DNA reads as TGTGCCACCAGGGACGAACGGAACACCATATATTTT.

This chain joins TRBV12-3 or TRBV12-4 and TRBJ2-1; D remains ambiguous. V lost 3 bases and J lost 4, with 10 bases in between. The CDR3 runs to 14 residues. The CDR3 DNA reads as TGTGCCAGCAGTTTTCAAAGGGATTACAATGAGCAGTTCTTC. Translating gives CASSFQRDYNEQFF.

This chain uses TRBV28 with TRBJ2-1, with 10 bases aligning to TRBD2. Germline V lookup: CDR1 MDHEN, CDR2 SYDVKM. The CDR3 length is 13 residues. V shed 6 bases and J 9 bases; nucleotides not matched to a gene: 5. The DNA for the CDR3 is TGTGCCAGCAGCCCGATAGCGGGAGGTGAGCAGTTCTTC. Protein: CASSPIAGGEQFF.

This rearrangement joins TRBV27 to TRBJ1-6; possibly TRBD1 for D (5 bases). This CDR3 has 14 amino acids. V lost 11 bases, J lost 0 bases, and 11 bases lay in between. The germline CDR1 and CDR2 sequences are MNHEY and SMNVEV (reference sequence). CDR3 sequence: CAVGGSSYNSPLHF. The CDR3 region has the DNA TGTGCCGTTGGGGGGAGCTCCTATAATTCACCCCTCCACTTT.

The chain links TRBV28 to TRBJ2-7; D gene unclear. The CDR3 consists of 14 residues. Germline CDR1 and CDR2: MDHEN and SYDVKM. V was cut by 0 bases and J by 5 bases, with 11 bases left in between. The CDR3 reads CASSLWGAFHEQYF. In nucleotides, the CDR3 is TGTGCCAGCAGTTTATGGGGCGCGTTCCACGAGCAGTACTTC. The full variable domain, in which reference TRBV28 and TRBJ2-7 provide the parts outside the CDR3, is DVKVTQSSRYLVKRTGEKVFLECVQDMDHENMFWYRQDPGLGLRLIYFSYDVKMKEKGDIPEGYSVSREKKERFSLILESASTNQTSMYLCASSLWGAFHEQYFGPGTRLTVT.

This chain joins TRBV7-9 and TRBJ2-2; D assignment may be TRBD1 or TRBD2 (5 bases each). The V end lost 4 bases, the J end lost 6 bases, and 15 bases lay between the germline ends. The CDR3 contains 15 residues. Germline lookup yields CDR1 SEHNR and CDR2 FQNEAQ (reference sequence). As DNA, the CDR3 is TGTGCCAGCAGCTCCTTTAAGAGGGACCCCGGGGAGCTGTTTTTT. Translating it yields CASSSFKRDPGELFF. The whole variable domain, remainder taken from reference TRBV7-9 and TRBJ2-2, is DTGVSQNPRHKITKRGQNVTFRCDPISEHNRLYWYRQTLGQGPEFLTYFQNEAQLEKSRLLSDRFSAERPKGSFSTLEIQRTEQGDSAMYLCASSSFKRDPGELFFGEGSRLTVL.

This chain links TRBV6-6 with TRBJ1-4; 7 positions match TRBD1. The germline CDR1 and CDR2 sequences are MNHNY and SVGAGI (reference sequence). V shed 7 bases, J shed 5 bases, and the junction held 7 bases outside the gene matches. CDR3 length equals 14 residues. CDR3 loop: CASTPGQPNEKLFF. The CDR3 nucleotides read TGTGCCAGCACTCCGGGACAGCCGAATGAAAAACTGTTTTTT.

The chain is built from TRBV6-5 and TRBJ2-5; 16 positions match TRBD2. Trimming removed 6 bases from V and 4 bases from J; junction bases left unmatched: 17. The CDR3 sequence is 20 residues long. Looked up from germline, CDR1 is MNHEY and CDR2 is SVGAGI. The CDR3 spells CASSSPRQGLAGGPRETQYF. CDR3 sequence (DNA): TGTGCCAGCAGCTCACCTCGACAGGGACTAGCGGGAGGGCCGAGAGAGACCCAGTACTTC.

The chain combines TRBV2 with TRBJ2-3; D is unclear. This CDR3 spans 14 amino acids. CDR1 and CDR2 (germline): SNHLY, FYNNEI. V was shortened by 3 bases and J by 2 bases, with 9 bases between the two germline ends. The CDR3 bases are TGTGCCAGCAGTGACTACGTTTACACAGATACGCAGTATTTT. It yields the protein CASSDYVYTDTQYF.

Worth noting for this clonotype: Possible read error: a much larger clone is one base away. This rearrangement joins TRBV28 to TRBJ2-7; D call uncertain. In germline, CDR1 is MDHEN, CDR2 SYDVKM. The V end was cut by 5 bases, the J end by 0 bases, with 5 bases between. CDR3 length: 12 residues. This CDR3 reads CASSPHSYEQYF. CDR3 nucleotide sequence: TGTGCCAGCAGTCCGCACTCCTACGAGCAGTACTTC. Supplemented by reference TRBV28 and TRBJ2-7, the full variable domain reads DVKVTQSSRYLVKRTGEKVFLECVQDMDHENMFWYRQDPGLGLRLIYFSYDVKMKEKGDIPEGYSVSREKKERFSLILESASTNQTSMYLCASSPHSYEQYFGPGTRLTVT.

The chain links TRBV9 to TRBJ1-2; no definite D call. Germline CDR1 SGDLS, CDR2 YYNGEE. The CDR3 contains 15 residues. Trimming cost V 4 bases and J 8 bases, with 21 bases left between them. CDR3 sequence (DNA): TGTGCCAGCAGCACGCGACGAGACGGAGGTGAAGGCTACACCTTC. Residues: CASSTRRDGGEGYTF.

Turning to this clonotype: The junction and the germline gene differ at one end; a read error may be behind it. V usage is TRBV3-1 and J usage is TRBJ1-5; tentative D call: TRBD1 (5 bases). Germline V gene sequence: CDR1 LGHDT, CDR2 YNNKEL (reference sequence). The CDR3 covers 13 residues. CDR3 nucleotide sequence: TGTGCCAGCAGCCTCCAGGGCGCTCAGCCTCAGCATTTT. Encoded protein: CASSLQGAQPQHF.

The V and J genes are TRBV5-4 and TRBJ2-2; 10 bases are shared with TRBD1. Per the germline V gene, CDR1 is SGHNT and CDR2 is YYREEE (reference sequence). The length of the CDR3 is 15 residues. Trimming at V came to 4 bases and at J to 3 bases, leaving 3 bases not matched to a gene. As DNA, the CDR3 is TGTGCCAGCAGCACCGACAGGGGGCACACCGGGGAGCTGTTTTTT. This sequence encodes CASSTDRGHTGELFF.

V gene TRBV7-9 combines with J gene TRBJ2-7; D is uncertain. V gave up 5 bases and J gave up 4 bases, with 12 bases separating them. The CDR3 consists of 13 residues. Germline V gene data show CDR1 as SEHNR and CDR2 as FQNEAQ (reference sequence). The CDR3 coding sequence is TGTGCCAGCAGCCTCGATTGGGATTACGAGCAGTACTTC. It translates to CASSLDWDYEQYF.

This clonotype was observed once. The V call is TRBV5-1, the J call TRBJ2-1; 8 positions agree with TRBD2. Germline V gene sequence: CDR1 SGHRS, CDR2 YFSETQ. V lost 0 bases, J lost 9 bases, and 17 bases stayed unmatched. CDR3 length equals 18 residues. CDR3 nucleotide sequence: TGCGCCAGCAGCTTGGCTCCATCTAATGACGGGAGGGCCCCTGAGCAGTTCTTC. Its protein is CASSLAPSNDGRAPEQFF.

The rearrangement uses TRBV7-3 and TRBJ2-1; 11 nucleotides line up with TRBD2. From germline, CDR1 is SGHTA and CDR2 FQGTGA. CDR3 length: 17 residues. V dropped 5 bases and J dropped 8; count of bases not matched to a gene: 14. CDR3 protein: CASSPGLAGRSDHEQFF. As DNA, the CDR3 is TGTGCCAGCAGCCCAGGACTAGCGGGCAGGTCCGACCATGAGCAGTTCTTC.